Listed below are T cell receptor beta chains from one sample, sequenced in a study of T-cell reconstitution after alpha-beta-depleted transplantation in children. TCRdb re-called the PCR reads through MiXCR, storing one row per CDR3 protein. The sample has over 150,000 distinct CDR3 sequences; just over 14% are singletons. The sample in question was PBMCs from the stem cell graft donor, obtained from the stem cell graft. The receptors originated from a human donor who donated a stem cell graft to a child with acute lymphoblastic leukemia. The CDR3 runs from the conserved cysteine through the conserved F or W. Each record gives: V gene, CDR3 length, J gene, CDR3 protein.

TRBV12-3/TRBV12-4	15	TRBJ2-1	CASSPRSSSYNEQFF
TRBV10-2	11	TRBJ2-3	CASSRMDTQYF
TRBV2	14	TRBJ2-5	CASSVLTGPETQYF
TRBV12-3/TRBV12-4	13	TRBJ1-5	CASSFPGNQPQHF
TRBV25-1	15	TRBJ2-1	CASSETSGKTNEQFF
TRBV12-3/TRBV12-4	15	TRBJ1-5	CASSPQGQGSQPQHF
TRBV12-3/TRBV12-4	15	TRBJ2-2	CASSLRGRSTGELFF
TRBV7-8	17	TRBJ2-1	CASSSTIDLSSYNEQFF
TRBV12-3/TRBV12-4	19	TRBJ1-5	CASSSSVGQGPYSNQPQHF
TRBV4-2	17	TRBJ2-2	CASSHGTEISNTGELFF
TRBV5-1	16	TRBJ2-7	CASSSEASEYSYEQYF
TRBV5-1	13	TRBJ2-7	CASSLIGNDEQYF
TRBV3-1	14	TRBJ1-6	CASKQGGDVSPLHF
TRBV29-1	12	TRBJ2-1	CSVYRVGNEQFF
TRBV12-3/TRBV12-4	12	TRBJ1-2	CASIGFVDGYTF
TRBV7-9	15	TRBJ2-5	CASSWTSGVQETQYF
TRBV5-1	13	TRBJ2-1	CASSLVPPNEQFF
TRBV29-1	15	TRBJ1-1	CSDTTGMHMNTEAFF
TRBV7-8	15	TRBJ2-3	CASSPSGEFTDTQCF
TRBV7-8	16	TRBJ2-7	CASSLGAGGVIYEQYF
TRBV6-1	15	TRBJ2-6	CASSPRTAGANVLTF
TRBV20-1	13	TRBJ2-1	CSASSRRYNEQFF
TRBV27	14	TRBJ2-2	CASSWGFGAGELFF
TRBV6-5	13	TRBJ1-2	CASSYSQIYGYTF
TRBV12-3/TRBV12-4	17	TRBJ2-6	CASSLTGVESGANVLTF
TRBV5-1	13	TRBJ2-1	CASSLKTSSEQFF
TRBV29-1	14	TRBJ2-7	CSVDTGTGGDEQYF
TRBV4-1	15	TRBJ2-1	CASSQEPGPYNEQFF
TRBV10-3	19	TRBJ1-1	CAISENGQGIGTWGTEAFF
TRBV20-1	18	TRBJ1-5	CSARDPARGAGGNQPQHF
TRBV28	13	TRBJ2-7	CASNDRILYEQYF
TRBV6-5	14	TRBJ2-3	CATWTRASTDTQYF
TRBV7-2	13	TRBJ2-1	CASSLGGGREQFF
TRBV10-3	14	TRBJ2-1	CAIRPSGREHEQFF
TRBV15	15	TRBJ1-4	CATSSGGVRNEKLFF
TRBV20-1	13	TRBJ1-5	CSARDERDQPQHF
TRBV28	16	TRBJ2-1	CASKMLGGSSYNEQFF
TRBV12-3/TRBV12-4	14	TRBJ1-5	CASSPRGIGQPQHF
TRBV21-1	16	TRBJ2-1	CASSKGTPTVPNEQFF
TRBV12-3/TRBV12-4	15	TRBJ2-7	CASSLEGPPTYEQYF
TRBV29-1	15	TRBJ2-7	CSVEDLQGGSYEQYF
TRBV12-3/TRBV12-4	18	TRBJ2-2	CASSLYGLPELNTGELFF
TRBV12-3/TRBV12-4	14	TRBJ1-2	CASSPKIQVGGYTF
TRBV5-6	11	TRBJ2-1	CASSLHAEQFF
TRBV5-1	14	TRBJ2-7	CASSLGSREDEQYF
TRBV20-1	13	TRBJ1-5	CSARWGRNQPQHF
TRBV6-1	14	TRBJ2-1	CASLRREGADEQFF
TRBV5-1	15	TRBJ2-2	CASSLRGALTGELFF
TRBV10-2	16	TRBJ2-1	CASRVPGTSGNTEQFF
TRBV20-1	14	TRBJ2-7	CSARVRLSYSEQYF
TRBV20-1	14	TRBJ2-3	CSATSTGSADTQYF
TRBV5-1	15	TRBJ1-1	CASRVGGGQNTEAFF
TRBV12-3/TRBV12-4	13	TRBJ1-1	CASSFGGSTEAFF
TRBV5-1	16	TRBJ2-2	CASSLRGLAGAGELFF